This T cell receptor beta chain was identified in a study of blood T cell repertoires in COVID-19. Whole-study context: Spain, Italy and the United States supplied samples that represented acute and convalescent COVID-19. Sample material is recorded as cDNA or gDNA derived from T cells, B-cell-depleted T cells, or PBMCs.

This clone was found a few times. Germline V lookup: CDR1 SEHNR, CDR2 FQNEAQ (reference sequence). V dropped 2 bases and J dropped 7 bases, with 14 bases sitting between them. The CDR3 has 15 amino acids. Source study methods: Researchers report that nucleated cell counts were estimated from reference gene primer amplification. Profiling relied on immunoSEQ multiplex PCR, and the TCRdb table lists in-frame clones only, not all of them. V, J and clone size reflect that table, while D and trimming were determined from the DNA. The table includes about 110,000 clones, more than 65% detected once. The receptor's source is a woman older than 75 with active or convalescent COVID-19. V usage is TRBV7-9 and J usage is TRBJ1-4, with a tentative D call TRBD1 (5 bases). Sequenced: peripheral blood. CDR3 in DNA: TGTGCCAGCAGCTTATCCACAGGTGGAGTTGAAAAACTGTTTTTT. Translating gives CASSLSTGGVEKLFF.